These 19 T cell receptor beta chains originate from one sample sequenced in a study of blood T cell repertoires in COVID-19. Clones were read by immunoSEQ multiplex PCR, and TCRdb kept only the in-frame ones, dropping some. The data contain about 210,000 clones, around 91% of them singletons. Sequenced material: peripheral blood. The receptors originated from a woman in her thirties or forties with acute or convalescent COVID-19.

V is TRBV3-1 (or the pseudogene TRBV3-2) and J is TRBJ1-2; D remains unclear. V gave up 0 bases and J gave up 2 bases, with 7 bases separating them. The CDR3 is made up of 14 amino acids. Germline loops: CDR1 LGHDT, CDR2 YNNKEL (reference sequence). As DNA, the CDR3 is TGTGCCAGCAGCCAAGAACTGAGAAACTATGGCTACACCTTC. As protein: CASSQELRNYGYTF.

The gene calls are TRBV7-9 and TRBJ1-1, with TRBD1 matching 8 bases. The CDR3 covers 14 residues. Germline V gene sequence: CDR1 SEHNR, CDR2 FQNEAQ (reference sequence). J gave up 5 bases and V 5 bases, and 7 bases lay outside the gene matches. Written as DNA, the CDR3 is TGTGCCAGCAGCCCCGGACAGGGAGGGACTGAAGCTTTCTTT. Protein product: CASSPGQGGTEAFF.

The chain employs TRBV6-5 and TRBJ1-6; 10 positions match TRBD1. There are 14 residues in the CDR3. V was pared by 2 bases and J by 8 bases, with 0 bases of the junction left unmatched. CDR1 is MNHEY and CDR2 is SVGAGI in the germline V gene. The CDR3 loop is CASSYGQGDSPLHF. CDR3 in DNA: TGTGCCAGCAGTTACGGACAGGGGGATTCACCCCTCCACTTT.

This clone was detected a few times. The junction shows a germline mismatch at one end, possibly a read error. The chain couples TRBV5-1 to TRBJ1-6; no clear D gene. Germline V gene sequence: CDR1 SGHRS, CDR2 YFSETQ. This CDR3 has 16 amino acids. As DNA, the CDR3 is TGCGCCAGCAGCCTGGATGGGAGCTCCTATGATTCACCCCTCCACTTT. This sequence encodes CASSLDGSSYDSPLHF.

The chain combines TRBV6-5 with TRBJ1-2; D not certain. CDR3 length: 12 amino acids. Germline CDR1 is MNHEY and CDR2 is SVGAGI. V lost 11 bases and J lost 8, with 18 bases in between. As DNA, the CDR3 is TGTGCCGGAGCCTACGGGGATGGGGGCTACACCTTC. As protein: CAGAYGDGGYTF.

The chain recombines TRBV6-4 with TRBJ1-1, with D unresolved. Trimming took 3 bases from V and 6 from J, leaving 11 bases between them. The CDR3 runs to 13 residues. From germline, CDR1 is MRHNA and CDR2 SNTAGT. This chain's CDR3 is CASSDWLGAEAFF. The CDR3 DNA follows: TGTGCCAGCAGTGATTGGCTGGGAGCTGAAGCTTTCTTT.

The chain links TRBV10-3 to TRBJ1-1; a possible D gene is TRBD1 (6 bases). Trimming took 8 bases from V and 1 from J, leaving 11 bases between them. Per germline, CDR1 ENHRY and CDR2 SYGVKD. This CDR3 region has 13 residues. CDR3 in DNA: TGTGCCATCTTGGGGGCGGCGAACACTGAAGCTTTCTTT. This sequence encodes CAILGAANTEAFF.

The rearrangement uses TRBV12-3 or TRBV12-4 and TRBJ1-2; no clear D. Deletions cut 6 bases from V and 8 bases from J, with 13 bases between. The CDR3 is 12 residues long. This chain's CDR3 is CASSPGFGGYTF. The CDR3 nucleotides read TGTGCCAGCAGCCCCGGGTTCGGAGGCTACACCTTC.

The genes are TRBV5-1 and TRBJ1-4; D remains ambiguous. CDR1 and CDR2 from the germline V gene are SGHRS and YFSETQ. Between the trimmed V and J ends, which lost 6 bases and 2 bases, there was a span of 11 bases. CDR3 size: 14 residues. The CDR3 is CASNGGITNEKLFF. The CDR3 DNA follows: TGCGCCAGCAACGGAGGAATTACTAATGAAAAACTGTTTTTT.

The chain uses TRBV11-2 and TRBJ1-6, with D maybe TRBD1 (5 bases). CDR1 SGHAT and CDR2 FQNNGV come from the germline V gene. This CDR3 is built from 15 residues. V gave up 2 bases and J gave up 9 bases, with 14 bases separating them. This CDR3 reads CASSLFPGIGSPLHF. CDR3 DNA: TGTGCCAGCAGCTTATTCCCAGGGATAGGTTCACCCCTCCACTTT.

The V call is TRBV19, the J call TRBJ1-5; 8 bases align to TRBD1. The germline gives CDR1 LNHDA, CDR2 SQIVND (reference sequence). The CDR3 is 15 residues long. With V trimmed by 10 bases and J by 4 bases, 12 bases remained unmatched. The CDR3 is CATDRGSQMNQPQHF. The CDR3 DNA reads TGTGCCACCGACAGGGGTTCTCAAATGAATCAGCCCCAGCATTTT.

The DNA of the CDR3 is TGTGCCAGCAGCCAAGTGGCAGGGGACCATGAAAAACTGTTTTTT. Translated: CASSQVAGDHEKLFF. The rearrangement uses TRBV3-1 (or the pseudogene TRBV3-2) and TRBJ1-4, with a weak D call TRBD1 (6 bases). Germline CDR1 reads LGHDT; CDR2 reads YNNKEL (reference sequence). The V end lost 1 base, the J end lost 6 bases, and 12 bases lay between the germline ends. This CDR3 contains 15 residues.

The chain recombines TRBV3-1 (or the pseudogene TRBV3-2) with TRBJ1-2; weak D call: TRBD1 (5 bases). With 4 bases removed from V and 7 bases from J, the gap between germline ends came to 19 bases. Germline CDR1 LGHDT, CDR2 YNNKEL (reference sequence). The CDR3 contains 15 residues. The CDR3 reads CASSPVAGLSPGYTF. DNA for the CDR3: TGTGCCAGCAGCCCAGTAGCGGGGCTTTCCCCTGGCTACACCTTC.

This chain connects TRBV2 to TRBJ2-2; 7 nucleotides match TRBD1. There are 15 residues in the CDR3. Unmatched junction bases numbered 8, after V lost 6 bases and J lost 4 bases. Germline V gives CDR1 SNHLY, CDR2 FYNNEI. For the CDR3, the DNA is TGTGCCAGCAGGATAGCGACAGGGACCACCGGGGAGCTGTTTTTT. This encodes CASRIATGTTGELFF. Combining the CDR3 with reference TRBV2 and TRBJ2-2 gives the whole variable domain EPEVTQTPSHQVTQMGQEVILRCVPISNHLYFYWYRQILGQKVEFLVSFYNNEISEKSEIFDDQFSVERPDGSNFTLKIRSTKLEDSAMYFCASRIATGTTGELFFGEGSRLTVL.

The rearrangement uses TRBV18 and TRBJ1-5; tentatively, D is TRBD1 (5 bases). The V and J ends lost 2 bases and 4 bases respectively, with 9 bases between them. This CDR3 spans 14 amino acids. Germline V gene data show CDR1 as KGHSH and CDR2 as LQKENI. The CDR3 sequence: CASSPNGGNQPQHF. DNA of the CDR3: TGTGCCAGCTCACCAAATGGGGGGAATCAGCCCCAGCATTTT. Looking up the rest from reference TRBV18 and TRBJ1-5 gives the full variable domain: NAGVMQNPRHLVRRRGQEARLRCSPMKGHSHVYWYRQLPEEGLKFMVYLQKENIIDESGMPKERFSAEFPKEGPSILRIQQVVRGDSAAYFCASSPNGGNQPQHFGDGTRLSIL.

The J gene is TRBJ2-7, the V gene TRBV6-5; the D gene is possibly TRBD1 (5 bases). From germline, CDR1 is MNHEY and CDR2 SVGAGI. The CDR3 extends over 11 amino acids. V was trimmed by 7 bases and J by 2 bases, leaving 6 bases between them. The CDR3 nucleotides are TGTGCCAGCACAGGGACCTACGAGCAGTACGTC. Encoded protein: CASTGTYEQYV.

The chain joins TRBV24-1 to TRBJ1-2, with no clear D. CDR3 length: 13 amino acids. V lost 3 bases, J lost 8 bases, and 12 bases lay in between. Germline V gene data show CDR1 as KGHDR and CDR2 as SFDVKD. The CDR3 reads CATSDADPRGYTF. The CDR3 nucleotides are TGTGCCACCAGTGATGCGGATCCCCGGGGCTACACCTTC.

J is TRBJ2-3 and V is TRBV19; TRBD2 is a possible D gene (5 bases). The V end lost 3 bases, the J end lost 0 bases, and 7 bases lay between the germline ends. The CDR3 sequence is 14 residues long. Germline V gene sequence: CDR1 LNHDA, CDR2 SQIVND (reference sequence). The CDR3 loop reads CASSMRVSTDTQYF. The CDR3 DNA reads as TGTGCCAGTAGTATGAGGGTTAGCACAGATACGCAGTATTTT.

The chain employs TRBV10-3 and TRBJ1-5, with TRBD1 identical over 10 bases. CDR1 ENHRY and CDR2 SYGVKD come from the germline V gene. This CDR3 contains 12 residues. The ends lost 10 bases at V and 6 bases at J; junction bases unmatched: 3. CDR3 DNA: TGTGCCACGAGGACAGGGGGTCAGCCCCAGCATTTT. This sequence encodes CATRTGGQPQHF.